This TCR beta chain originates from a study of blood T cells in healthy people across ages (dated by TCRdb to 2013 to 2016). In the study overall: In model experiments, template switching captured roughly one uniquely barcoded TCR beta cDNA molecule for every two T cells. Four age groups were formed from the donors: young (average 16 years), middle-aged (approximately 41), aged (about 62) and long-lived (approximately 78). Age-related changes in TCR beta repertoire diversity were measured in the study by deep sequencing normalized with unique cDNA molecular identifiers. Donors of different ages were randomly distributed across sequencing lanes to avoid experimental bias. For two donors (one aged 18 to 30 and one aged 80 or older), the study analyzed two additional independent replicas of 1 million unique cDNA reads from the same blood draw. Paper-wide results and their limitations: Since profiling was done on bulk unsorted PBMCs, naive and antigen-experienced compartments could not be conclusively compared. As age increased, observed TCR beta diversity per million T cells dropped in a roughly linear way, and a significant reduction was already evident by age 40. Estimates of total diversity based on one million sequenced T cells were considered lower bounds and underestimates. Because the CMV infection status of the donors was unknown, age-related changes in expanded clonotypes may potentially have been confounded. The percentage of naive T cells measured by flow cytometry correlated strongly with observed TCR beta diversity. Compared with the aged group, the long-lived group had more naive CD4+ T cells, fewer expanded clones and increased TCR diversity, suggesting age selection.

V is trimmed back by 7 bases and J by 5 bases, and the junction contains 29 bases that no gene match accounts for. The CDR3 holds 23 amino acids from the cysteine to the phenylalanine. Only the CDR3 region is kept as DNA, spanning 69 bases read in frame from base 1. In regard to this clonotype: There is no known antigen for this receptor. No base-level quality is on record; no much larger clone is a single base apart.

Systemically healthy Caucasian individuals from Russia, approximately 39 in total and aged about 6 to 90 years, were included as donors. Each donor gave around 9.8 milliliters of peripheral blood, collected into EDTA-treated Vacutainer tubes. Ficoll-Paque density-gradient centrifugation was used to isolate PBMCs, with at least 7 million obtained per sample. Total RNA was extracted from PBMCs with Trizol reagent, with at least 5.5 micrograms obtained per sample. For every donor, an aliquot of PBMCs went through flow cytometry to measure the percentages of naive CD45RAhigh/CD27high T cells. Library creation used 5' RACE. The sample was run on an Illumina HiSeq 2500. The second PCR ran for about 7 to 11 cycles and used a J-beta primer mix along with a sample-barcoded 5' primer. A template-switch 5' adaptor carrying 12 random nucleotides introduced a unique molecular identifier onto each TCR beta cDNA molecule. Each sample yielded at least 3 million CDR3-containing paired-end reads. First-strand cDNA synthesis was performed from all RNA using the Mint cDNA synthesis kit, with priming by a TRBC-specific oligonucleotide. All cDNA was treated with uracil-DNA glycosylase and then went through a first 18-cycle PCR with the universal primers M1SS and BC2_uni_R. The original pipeline was this. For normalization, 1 million high-quality reads were randomly selected from each sample, with every read carrying a distinct molecular identifier. Instead of being binned into consensus sequences, reads with shared molecular identifiers were discarded. MiTCR, run with a Q25 quality threshold and the strictest error-elimination algorithm, handled CDR3 identification, clonotype clustering and error correction. A nonparametric unseen species model with Euler transformation was used to estimate a lower bound on total TCR beta diversity. TCRdb cleaned the public reads at Q25 with fastp, built clones with MiXCR and kept in-frame beta chains. Identical CDR3 protein sequences are pooled into one entry, listed with their most common genes and DNA. These V and J calls are TCRdb output, not the study's own analysis. This sample is represented by about 1.5 million distinct CDR3 sequences; roughly 43% of them were singletons. About 4% of the sample belongs to the ten largest clones.

Sequencing was performed on blood. The clonotype was recovered from a woman aged 18-30 years in good health. The chain was built from TRBV12-3 or TRBV12-4 and TRBJ2-1, with 13 bases matching TRBD2. The CDR3 sequence is CASTHNNKLGTSGIPGENNEQFF. The DNA reads TGTGCCAGCACTCACAATAACAAACTCGGGACTAGCGGGATACCGGGGGAGAACAATGAGCAGTTCTTC.